This is a list of T cell receptor beta chains from one sample in a study of early T cells in non-severe SARS-CoV-2 infection. TCRdb re-analysed the 5' RACE reads in MiXCR, keeping a single row per CDR3 protein. The data contain approximately 75,000 distinct CDR3 sequences, about 14% of them seen just once; the ten biggest clones take up roughly 4.3%. Sample: whole blood, taken at baseline. Receptors were obtained from an adult who was a healthcare worker with PCR-confirmed SARS-CoV-2 infection or an uninfected control (not recorded which). CDR3s leave out the opening cysteine and the closing phenylalanine or tryptophan. The order of the fields is clone size, V gene, CDR3 protein. Some rows have no size entry. The others give once, few or many, or a class for an expanded clone.

size: NA
V: TRBV2
CDR3: ASSRPFPDNEQF

size: once
V: TRBV3-1
CDR3: ASSRVNTEAF

size: many
V: TRBV28
CDR3: ASSATGGWYQPQH

size: NA
V: TRBV20-1
CDR3: SASPRLAGSYEQY

size: few
V: TRBV9
CDR3: ASSGGLADPYNEQF

size: few
V: TRBV5-1
CDR3: ASSPRTNSPTDEQF

size: many
V: TRBV28
CDR3: ASSLVGQASSDEQF

size: few
V: TRBV20-1
CDR3: SARMTGGAYNEQF

size: many
V: TRBV11-2
CDR3: ASSLDRRGETQY

size: few
V: TRBV4-2
CDR3: ASRLIGGYEQY

size: NA
V: TRBV20-1
CDR3: SAVNRGGASYEQY

size: NA
V: TRBV7-9
CDR3: ASSLDTSGRKETQY

size: few
V: TRBV19
CDR3: ASSLPGTGYNEQF

size: NA
V: TRBV7-2
CDR3: ASSLLAVAGTGELF

size: few
V: TRBV11-2
CDR3: ASSPTVANYGYT

size: NA
V: TRBV24-1
CDR3: ATCDRTGTNQPQH

size: NA
V: TRBV5-6
CDR3: ASSLAGQSFNSPLH

size: few
V: TRBV21-1
CDR3: ASSLEVARAAEQY

size: few
V: TRBV20-1
CDR3: SARFLGRGGTGELF

size: many
V: TRBV10-3
CDR3: AISSQVGGQGNEQF

size: NA
V: TRBV18
CDR3: ASSLIIGPRGKGEQY

size: many
V: TRBV27
CDR3: ASSFSGGVTYEQY

size: few
V: TRBV4-2
CDR3: ASSQHGSLGGGNEQF

size: NA
V: TRBV7-2
CDR3: ASSSTGDGELF

size: NA
V: TRBV4-1
CDR3: ASSQDLQGTDTQY

size: many
V: TRBV7-6
CDR3: ASSFQGAIDWETQY

size: NA
V: TRBV9
CDR3: ASSVEAQGYNEQF

size: NA
V: TRBV6-2/TRBV6-3
CDR3: ASSLYGSEQF

size: few
V: TRBV20-1
CDR3: SASLAADTQY

size: NA
V: TRBV20-1
CDR3: SASASGTGNYGYT

size: many
V: TRBV9
CDR3: ASSGQTRVGSGELF

size: NA
V: TRBV7-9
CDR3: ASSLISLRQSSTDTQY

size: many
V: TRBV5-1
CDR3: ASSFGPTTLNTEAF

size: few
V: TRBV3-1
CDR3: ASSQDGGETQY

size: NA
V: TRBV9
CDR3: ASSVGPAGPYEQY

size: few
V: TRBV18
CDR3: ASSPLGGEDGYGYT

size: few
V: TRBV30
CDR3: AWSVTRSTDTQY

size: many
V: TRBV7-3
CDR3: ASSLKTGGETQY

size: NA
V: TRBV2
CDR3: ASRSAGTGGTEAF

size: few
V: TRBV24-1
CDR3: ATSDADSPWTQY

size: NA
V: TRBV7-9
CDR3: ASSLRENTGELF

size: few
V: TRBV24-1
CDR3: ATSAGGRVPSGRFNEQF

size: few
V: TRBV10-1
CDR3: ASSESRYNEQF